This T cell receptor beta chain was documented in a study of OX40 agonist ivuxolimab in advanced cancers. Across the whole study: The eligibility criteria allowed prior anti-PD-1, anti-PD-L1 or anti-CTLA-4 therapy, and approximately 40% had some. Study conclusions and caveats: No determination was made of the antigen specificity of the expanded peripheral T cells. Researchers report that CD8+ T cells had, on average, more expanded clones than CD4+. Clonal expansion among partial responders at 0.1-3.0 mg/kg ranked near the lowest.

Of note for this clone: Its antigen is not identified.

Deletions cut 2 bases from V and 0 bases from J, with 5 bases between. The CDR3 totals 13 residues. Germline V gene sequence: CDR1 SEHNR, CDR2 FQNEAQ (reference sequence). Using immunoSEQ multiplex PCR, the repertoire was profiled, and TCRdb retains in-frame clones only, with some absent. The sample includes 70,000 to 75,000 clones, roughly four fifths of them seen just once. This receptor was identified in an adult with an advanced solid tumor such as melanoma, head and neck, liver or kidney cancer. The chain links TRBV7-9 to TRBJ2-7; no firm D call. The sequenced sample was CD4+ or CD8+ T cells sorted from blood, obtained in a trial of the OX40 agonist ivuxolimab. The CDR3 loop is CASSLSNSYEQYF. DNA for the CDR3: TGTGCCAGCAGCTTATCCAACTCCTACGAGCAGTACTTC. The whole variable domain, filled in from reference TRBV7-9 and TRBJ2-7, reads DTGVSQNPRHKITKRGQNVTFRCDPISEHNRLYWYRQTLGQGPEFLTYFQNEAQLEKSRLLSDRFSAERPKGSFSTLEIQRTEQGDSAMYLCASSLSNSYEQYFGPGTRLTVT.